The 27 T cell receptor beta chains reported below all come from one sample, sequenced in a study of memory CD4+ T cells and cytomegalovirus serostatus. The sort gate was single viable CD3+CD4+CD8-CD45RO+ cells for memory CD4+ T cells. Profiling relied on immunoSEQ multiplex PCR, and the TCRdb table lists in-frame clones only, not all of them. Of about 38,000 clones in the sample, roughly 85% were seen once. The sequencing sample was made of memory CD4+ T cells from blood. The receptors shown here come from an adult in good health and CMV-seropositive.

The CDR3 region has the DNA TGTGCCAGCAGTGAATTAAGGGGAGAGACCCAGTACTTC. Protein product: CASSELRGETQYF. The V and J genes are TRBV6-1 and TRBJ2-5; a possible D gene is TRBD1 (5 bases). This CDR3 comprises 13 residues. V lost 2 bases and J lost 4, with 8 bases in between. Germline loops: CDR1 MNHNS, CDR2 SASEGT.

The gene calls are TRBV10-3 and TRBJ1-5, with 10 bases that match TRBD1. Germline CDR1 and CDR2: ENHRY and SYGVKD. The J segment lost 7 bases and the V segment lost 0 bases, leaving 3 bases of the junction unmatched. The CDR3 extends over 15 amino acids. CDR3 sequence: CAISESGTGEQPQHF. CDR3 sequence (DNA): TGTGCCATCAGTGAGTCCGGGACAGGGGAACAGCCCCAGCATTTT.

The chain links TRBV6-1 to TRBJ2-3; no clear D gene. Germline values: CDR1 MNHNS, CDR2 SASEGT. Trimming removed 4 bases from V and 3 bases from J, with 5 bases in between. The CDR3 is made up of 12 amino acids. The CDR3: CASSAQTDTQYF. The CDR3 DNA reads TGTGCCAGCAGTGCACAAACAGATACGCAGTATTTT.

The J gene is TRBJ1-1, the V gene TRBV7-2; D unresolved. Germline values: CDR1 SGHTA, CDR2 FQGNSA. The CDR3 spans 16 residues. V lost 5 bases and J 7 bases, leaving 23 bases between the germline ends. The CDR3 is CASSPSPYRGNVEAFF. CDR3 sequence (DNA): TGTGCCAGCAGCCCCTCCCCCTACAGAGGGAACGTTGAAGCTTTCTTT.

V gene TRBV11-2 combines with J gene TRBJ2-3; 8 bases agree with TRBD2. Looked up from germline, CDR1 is SGHAT and CDR2 is FQNNGV. This CDR3 spans 14 amino acids. J lost 2 bases, V lost 6 bases, and 4 bases had no gene match. The CDR3 bases are TGTGCCAGCAGAGCGGGAGTAGTCACAGATACGCAGTATTTT. Translation: CASRAGVVTDTQYF. Full variable domain (rest looked up from reference TRBV11-2 and TRBJ2-3): EAGVAQSPRYKIIEKRQSVAFWCNPISGHATLYWYQQILGQGPKLLIQFQNNGVVDDSQLPKDRFSAERLKGVDSTLKIQPAKLEDSAVYLCASRAGVVTDTQYFGPGTRLTVL.

The chain employs TRBV6-6 and TRBJ1-2; D not certain. Germline CDR1 MNHNY, CDR2 SVGAGI (reference sequence). V was clipped by 6 bases and J by 4 bases, with 12 bases between them. This CDR3 contains 13 residues. CDR3 region: CASRLGGGYGYTF. The CDR3 nucleotides read TGTGCCAGCAGATTAGGAGGAGGCTATGGCTACACCTTC.

J is TRBJ1-2 and V is TRBV5-4; D remains unclear. With 3 bases removed from V and 2 bases from J, the gap between germline ends came to 8 bases. The germline V gene has CDR1 SGHNT and CDR2 YYREEE (reference sequence). This CDR3 contains 13 residues. Here the CDR3 DNA reads TGTGCCAGCAGCTCCAGTGCCAACTATGGCTACACCTTC. Translating it yields CASSSSANYGYTF.

The chain has TRBV2 and TRBJ2-7; TRBD1 agrees at 8 bases. Germline lookup yields CDR1 SNHLY and CDR2 FYNNEI. The CDR3 consists of 12 residues. V was pared by 6 bases and J by 3 bases, with 1 base of the junction left unmatched. DNA of the CDR3: TGTGCCAGCAGGGACAGGGTCTACGAGCAGTACTTC. Protein: CASRDRVYEQYF.

This clone has a handful of counts. The chain links TRBV5-4 to TRBJ1-2; 9 nucleotides align to TRBD1. V trimming: 4 bases; J trimming: 8 bases; junction bases outside the gene matches: 6. The CDR3 is made up of 13 amino acids. Germline V gene lookup returns CDR1 SGHNT and CDR2 YYREEE (reference sequence). In nucleotides, the CDR3 is TGTGCCAGCAGCACAGGGACAGGGAGAGGCTACACCTTC. Protein sequence: CASSTGTGRGYTF.

DNA for the CDR3: TGTGCCAGCAACAAGGACAGGCCTACCTATAATTCACCCCTCCACTTT. It yields the protein CASNKDRPTYNSPLHF. This chain joins TRBV27 and TRBJ1-6, with TRBD1 matching 7 bases. Germline-derived CDR1 and CDR2 are MNHEY and SMNVEV (reference sequence). J lost 2 bases, V lost 7 bases, and 8 bases had no gene match. This CDR3 spans 16 amino acids.

The V gene is TRBV6-6, the J gene TRBJ1-2; D is possibly TRBD1 (6 bases). This CDR3 contains 14 residues. Germline-derived CDR1 and CDR2 are MNHNY and SVGAGI (reference sequence). Trimming removed 10 bases from V and 8 bases from J, with 23 bases in between. For the CDR3, the DNA is TGTGCCACCCTAAAGGGGGGCTGGGCTGAAGGCTACACCTTC. It encodes CATLKGGWAEGYTF.

This chain joins TRBV5-6 and TRBJ2-2; D possibly matches TRBD1 or TRBD2 (5 bases each). The germline CDR1 and CDR2 sequences are SGHDT and YYEEEE. The CDR3 extends over 16 amino acids. Trimming cost V 9 bases and J 5 bases, with 23 bases left between them. The CDR3 region is CATTRGAVANTGELFF. DNA of the CDR3: TGTGCCACCACTAGAGGGGCGGTGGCAAATACCGGGGAGCTGTTTTTT.

This sequence joins TRBV10-3 and TRBJ2-2; 8 bases are a match to TRBD2. The V gene end was trimmed by 3 bases and the J gene end by 7 bases; junction bases not matched to a gene: 7. The germline V gene has CDR1 ENHRY and CDR2 SYGVKD. There are 15 residues in the CDR3. CDR3 protein: CAISDGRARGGELFF. CDR3 nucleotides: TGTGCCATCAGTGACGGGAGGGCCCGGGGCGGGGAGCTGTTTTTT.

The chain links TRBV2 to TRBJ2-7; perhaps TRBD1 as D (5 bases). Germline V gene lookup returns CDR1 SNHLY and CDR2 FYNNEI. The length of the CDR3 is 12 residues. V was clipped by 7 bases and J by 2 bases, with 9 bases between them. Here the CDR3 reads CASMGQTYEQYF. The CDR3 DNA reads as TGTGCCAGCATGGGGCAGACCTACGAGCAGTACTTC.

The chain couples TRBV19 to TRBJ1-3; tentatively, D is TRBD1 (6 bases). CDR1 and CDR2 (germline): LNHDA, SQIVND (reference sequence). This CDR3 is 14 amino acids long. With 4 bases removed from V and 3 bases from J, the gap between germline ends came to 10 bases. CDR3 in DNA: TGTGCCAGTAGTACGGGGGCGCTTGGAAACACCATATATTTT. It specifies CASSTGALGNTIYF.

V usage is TRBV6-5 and J usage is TRBJ2-5; a possible D gene is TRBD1 (6 bases). This CDR3 is built from 14 residues. Trimming took off 5 bases at V and 5 bases at J, with 15 bases between the two ends. In germline, CDR1 is MNHEY, CDR2 SVGAGI. This CDR3 reads CASSTVGARETQYF. CDR3 DNA: TGTGCCAGCAGTACCGTGGGGGCTCGCGAGACCCAGTACTTC.

This clone appeared a single time. This sequence joins TRBV15 and TRBJ1-1, with a possible D match to TRBD1 (6 bases). The germline V gene has CDR1 LNHNV and CDR2 YYDKDF (reference sequence). V lost 1 base, J lost 3 bases, and 15 bases lay in between. There are 16 residues in the CDR3. Here the CDR3 DNA reads TGTGCCACCAGCAGAGGTGGGGCGGGGGCGGACACTGAAGCTTTCTTT. Amino acids: CATSRGGAGADTEAFF. The full variable domain, rest sourced from reference TRBV15 and TRBJ1-1, is DAMVIQNPRYQVTQFGKPVTLSCSQTLNHNVMYWYQQKSSQAPKLLFHYYDKDFNNEADTPDNFQSRRPNTSFCFLDIRSPGLGDTAMYLCATSRGGAGADTEAFFGQGTRLTVV.

The genes are TRBV2 and TRBJ2-5; TRBD2 agrees at 12 bases. CDR3 length: 15 residues. V was pared by 4 bases and J by 3 bases, with 3 bases of the junction left unmatched. The germline CDR1 and CDR2 sequences are SNHLY and FYNNEI. This CDR3 reads CASSARLAGEETQYF. The CDR3 DNA follows: TGTGCCAGCAGTGCTCGACTAGCGGGGGAAGAGACCCAGTACTTC.

V is TRBV5-4 and J is TRBJ1-2, with D possibly TRBD1 on 6 matching bases. This CDR3 region has 15 residues. Germline loops: CDR1 SGHNT, CDR2 YYREEE (reference sequence). V lost 4 bases to trimming and J lost 0 bases, with 13 bases between them. DNA for the CDR3: TGTGCCAGCAGCAGAGACCGGGACACTAACTATGGCTACACCTTC. Translated: CASSRDRDTNYGYTF.

The rearrangement links TRBV6-5 to TRBJ1-2, with no clear D. Trimming left V 3 bases short and J 4 bases short, with 12 bases between. This CDR3 region has 14 residues. The germline V gene encodes CDR1 MNHEY and CDR2 SVGAGI. The CDR3 spells CASSYGATPYGYTF. DNA for the CDR3: TGTGCCAGCAGTTATGGCGCGACACCCTATGGCTACACCTTC.

The V and J genes are TRBV19 and TRBJ1-4; D uncertain. Trimming took 8 bases from V and 0 from J, leaving 10 bases between them. The germline V gene encodes CDR1 LNHDA and CDR2 SQIVND (reference sequence). CDR3 length: 14 residues. CDR3 in amino acids: CASAWRTTNEKLFF. The CDR3, as DNA: TGTGCCAGTGCATGGAGGACAACTAATGAAAAACTGTTTTTT.

The chain carries TRBV5-1 and TRBJ1-1; the match to TRBD1 covers 10 bases. V was clipped by 3 bases and J by 3 bases; unmatched bases: 11. Germline V gene data show CDR1 as SGHRS and CDR2 as YFSETQ. The CDR3 has 17 amino acids. CDR3 in DNA: TGCGCCAGCAGCTCCCGGGACAGGGGTAATTATGACACTGAAGCTTTCTTT. Residues: CASSSRDRGNYDTEAFF. Looking up the rest from reference TRBV5-1 and TRBJ1-1 gives the full variable domain: KAGVTQTPRYLIKTRGQQVTLSCSPISGHRSVSWYQQTPGQGLQFLFEYFSETQRNKGNFPGRFSGRQFSNSRSEMNVSTLELGDSALYLCASSSRDRGNYDTEAFFGQGTRLTVV.

The chain couples TRBV28 to TRBJ1-6, with D tentatively TRBD1 (5 bases). CDR3 length equals 14 residues. The V end was cut by 6 bases, the J end by 10 bases, with 16 bases between. Germline V lookup: CDR1 MDHEN, CDR2 SYDVKM. The CDR3 here is CASRAGSGGSPLHF. The CDR3 bases are TGTGCCAGCAGAGCAGGGAGTGGAGGATCACCCCTCCACTTT.

This clone was counted once. The rearrangement joins TRBV5-4 to TRBJ2-6, with a weak D call TRBD2 (5 bases). The CDR3 covers 15 residues. Germline loops: CDR1 SGHNT, CDR2 YYREEE (reference sequence). Trimming cost V 6 bases and J 3 bases, with 13 bases left between them. CDR3 loop: CASNYRGDGANVLTF. The DNA for the CDR3 is TGTGCCAGCAACTATCGGGGAGATGGGGCCAACGTCCTGACTTTC.

A few counts support this clone. The chain employs TRBV19 and TRBJ2-1; no definite D call. Germline assignment: CDR1 LNHDA and CDR2 SQIVND (reference sequence). The CDR3 sequence is 13 residues long. V was pared by 7 bases and J by 4 bases, with 11 bases between. The CDR3 is CASNSGSYNEQFF. As DNA, the CDR3 is TGTGCCAGTAATTCAGGTAGTTACAATGAGCAGTTCTTC. The entire variable domain, with the rest obtained from reference TRBV19 and TRBJ2-1, is as follows: DGGITQSPKYLFRKEGQNVTLSCEQNLNHDAMYWYRQDPGQGLRLIYYSQIVNDFQKGDIAEGYSVSREKKESFPLTVTSAQKNPTAFYLCASNSGSYNEQFFGPGTRLTVL.

This clone was seen more than once but under ten times. This sequence joins TRBV29-1 and TRBJ1-4; D is ambiguous. V was cut by 5 bases and J by 0 bases, with 13 bases left in between. The CDR3 sequence is 15 residues long. CDR1 and CDR2 (germline): SQVTM, ANQGSEA. The CDR3 coding sequence is TGCAGCGTTAAATTCCAGGCAGCAACTAATGAAAAACTGTTTTTT. It is translated as CSVKFQAATNEKLFF.

This clone has only a few counts. The chain carries TRBV25-1 and TRBJ2-3, with 8 bases fitting TRBD2. CDR1 and CDR2 (germline): MGHDK, SYGVNS. The CDR3 runs 15 residues. J lost 1 base, V lost 1 base, and 1 base had no gene match. The DNA of the CDR3 is TGTGCCAGCAGTGAATGGCGGGGGGGCACAGATACGCAGTATTTT. Amino acids: CASSEWRGGTDTQYF.